The 8 T cell receptor beta chains reported below all come from one sample, sequenced in a study of blood T cell repertoires in COVID-19. The assay was immunoSEQ multiplex PCR, and TCRdb's table has in-frame clones only and misses some. The sample consists of approximately 210,000 clones, around four fifths of them appearing once. Sample: peripheral blood. The source of these receptors is a woman between 65 and 79 years old with active or convalescent COVID-19.

The chain joins TRBV5-4 to TRBJ2-1, with 8 bases matching TRBD1. V lost 4 bases and J lost 7; bases outside the gene matches: 7. The germline V gene encodes CDR1 SGHNT and CDR2 YYREEE (reference sequence). The CDR3 spans 14 residues. CDR3 region: CASSARQGRNEQFF. The CDR3 region has the DNA TGTGCCAGCAGCGCCCGACAGGGGAGGAATGAGCAGTTCTTC.

The chain employs TRBV10-3 and TRBJ2-7; TRBD2 matches at 14 bases. CDR3 length: 14 amino acids. V shed 8 bases and J 6 bases; nucleotides not matched to a gene: 6. Germline values: CDR1 ENHRY, CDR2 SYGVKD. The CDR3, as DNA: TGTGCCATCCGGGGACTAGCGGGAGCTGGCGAGCAGTACTTC. Protein product: CAIRGLAGAGEQYF.

The chain carries TRBV3-1 (or the pseudogene TRBV3-2) and TRBJ2-1; no clear D gene. Trimming took 1 base from V and 10 from J, leaving 8 bases between them. CDR1 and CDR2 (germline): LGHDT, YNNKEL (reference sequence). The length of the CDR3 is 12 residues. The CDR3 bases are TGTGCCAGCAGCCAAGTATCGGTAGAGCAGTTCTTC. It yields the protein CASSQVSVEQFF.

As DNA, the CDR3 is TGTGCCAGCTCACCAGAGAGGAAGACCCAGTACTTC. As protein: CASSPERKTQYF. This sequence joins TRBV18 and TRBJ2-5; D call uncertain. The length of the CDR3 is 12 residues. Germline assignment: CDR1 KGHSH and CDR2 LQKENI. V lost 2 bases, J lost 6 bases, and 7 bases lay in between.

The chain uses TRBV7-3 and TRBJ1-6; possibly TRBD1 for D (5 bases). The CDR3 contains 16 residues. V shed 0 bases and J shed 2 bases, with 8 bases lying between them. The germline CDR1 and CDR2 sequences are SGHTA and FQGTGA. This chain's CDR3 is CASSLTGEPYNSPLHF. The CDR3 nucleotides read TGTGCCAGCAGCTTAACAGGGGAACCCTATAATTCACCCCTCCACTTT.

The chain links TRBV7-2 to TRBJ2-1, with TRBD2 identical over 16 bases. This CDR3 is built from 15 residues. Germline assignment: CDR1 SGHTA and CDR2 FQGNSA. V was pared by 6 bases and J by 10 bases, with 6 bases of the junction left unmatched. The CDR3 loop reads CASSDQGLAGGEQFF. In nucleotides, the CDR3 is TGTGCCAGCAGTGACCAGGGACTAGCGGGAGGGGAGCAGTTCTTC.

The chain uses TRBV12-5 and TRBJ2-1, with 9 positions matching TRBD2. Germline assignment: CDR1 LGHNT and CDR2 FRNRAP. The CDR3 has 12 residues. Germline trimming cut 8 bases from V and 7 bases from J; bases unmatched to any gene: 3. CDR3: CASSGRKNEQFF. CDR3 DNA: TGTGCTAGTAGCGGGAGGAAAAATGAGCAGTTCTTC.

The chain has TRBV9 and TRBJ1-4; D is uncertain. The CDR3 extends over 16 amino acids. V was shortened by 4 bases and J by 2 bases, with 15 bases between the two germline ends. Germline CDR1 is SGDLS and CDR2 is YYNGEE. The CDR3 nucleotides are TGTGCCAGCAGCTCTTCCCCGGGGAGGACTAATGAAAAACTGTTTTTT. Amino acids: CASSSSPGRTNEKLFF.